Given below is one T cell receptor (beta chain) in context. The antigen remains undetermined. As to treatment: approximately 9-day PBMC culture with coronavirus spike peptide pools or control peptides (ViraFEST assay). This record belongs to a study of vaccination and CD4 T cells after COVID-19. The CDR3 has 16 residues. Germline V gene sequence: CDR1 MDHEN, CDR2 SYDVKM. Trimming removed 2 bases at V and 2 bases at J, with 13 bases between. Researchers used the Oncomine TCR Beta short-read assay to sequence DNA from cultured CD4+ T cells. From CD4+ T cells that had been cultured, genomic DNA was extracted. TCRdb independently ran MiXCR on the PCR reads; one entry per CDR3 protein. Of 20,000 to 25,000 distinct CDR3 sequences in the sample, more than 40% were seen once.

The sequencing input was CD4+ T cells from blood, cultured in vitro. This TCR derives from a human donor who had recovered from COVID-19. The V gene is TRBV28, the J gene TRBJ1-5; TRBD1 might be the D (6 bases). CDR3 amino acids: CASSLRGGTGNQPQHF. The CDR3 DNA is TGTGCCAGCAGTTTACGTGGGGGCACTGGCAATCAGCCCCAGCATTTT.